Following are 13 T cell receptor beta chains from one sample sequenced in a study of T cell changes during pregnancy in multiple sclerosis. Some clones are missing from TCRdb's copy, which holds only in-frame ones; the method was immunoSEQ multiplex PCR. The data show roughly 71,000 clones, roughly 90% seen once. The sequenced sample was peripheral blood, obtained in the first trimester of pregnancy. The receptors here all came from a female donor in good health, enrolled as a control in a pregnancy study.

The chain couples TRBV10-3 to TRBJ2-1; the match to TRBD1 covers 7 bases. This CDR3 comprises 13 residues. Germline CDR1 ENHRY, CDR2 SYGVKD. The V gene end was trimmed by 7 bases and the J gene end by 5 bases; junction bases not matched to a gene: 5. CDR3 coding DNA: TGTGCCATCACCCGGGACAGAGACAATGAGCAGTTCTTC. It translates to CAITRDRDNEQFF.

The CDR3, as DNA: TGTGCCAGCAGCCGGGACCTACTAGCGGGAGTACTAGATACGCAGTATTTT. Its protein is CASSRDLLAGVLDTQYF. V is TRBV5-5 and J is TRBJ2-3; 11 bases map to TRBD2. Germline-derived CDR1 and CDR2 are SGHKS and YYEKEE (reference sequence). Unmatched junction bases numbered 12, after V lost 4 bases and J lost 5 bases. The CDR3 has 17 amino acids.

The rearrangement joins TRBV5-1 to TRBJ2-2; a possible D gene is TRBD1 (5 bases). This CDR3 is built from 16 residues. Germline assignment: CDR1 SGHRS and CDR2 YFSETQ. Trimming removed 0 bases from V and 2 bases from J, with 11 bases in between. The CDR3 DNA sequence: TGCGCCAGCAGCTTGGGCTCCCAGGGTAACACCGGGGAGCTGTTTTTT. Translated: CASSLGSQGNTGELFF.

The chain couples TRBV6-1 to TRBJ2-1; the D gene is possibly TRBD2 (6 bases). This CDR3 is 15 amino acids long. Germline V gene sequence: CDR1 MNHNS, CDR2 SASEGT. V shed 2 bases and J shed 7 bases, with 15 bases lying between them. The CDR3 region has the DNA TGTGCCAGCAGTGAAAAAATTGGACTACCAAATGAGCAGTTCTTC. Protein product: CASSEKIGLPNEQFF.

The chain uses TRBV6-1 and TRBJ2-5; 7 bases map to TRBD1. The CDR3 is made up of 12 amino acids. The germline V gene encodes CDR1 MNHNS and CDR2 SASEGT. Unmatched junction bases numbered 5, after V lost 8 bases and J lost 5 bases. Here the CDR3 reads CASEGAFETQYF. In DNA, the CDR3 is TGTGCCAGCGAGGGGGCCTTCGAGACCCAGTACTTC.

The J gene is TRBJ2-2, the V gene TRBV5-1; 8 positions agree with TRBD2. The CDR3 contains 15 residues. J was trimmed by 4 bases and V by 0 bases; bases with no gene match: 2. Germline V gives CDR1 SGHRS, CDR2 YFSETQ. DNA of the CDR3: TGCGCCAGCAGCTTGGAAGGGACTAGCACCGGGGAGCTGTTTTTT. It is translated as CASSLEGTSTGELFF.

The V and J genes are TRBV30 and TRBJ2-7; perhaps TRBD2 as D (6 bases). The germline V gene has CDR1 GTSNPN and CDR2 SVGIG (reference sequence). V was cut by 0 bases and J by 0 bases, with 15 bases left in between. The CDR3 loop spans 16 amino acids. The CDR3 protein is CAWSVLGRGYSYEQYF. The CDR3 nucleotides read TGTGCCTGGAGTGTACTGGGGCGGGGATACTCCTACGAGCAGTACTTC.

The chain recombines TRBV5-8 with TRBJ1-1; 7 bases align to TRBD1. This CDR3 region has 11 residues. Germline V gene data show CDR1 as SGHTS and CDR2 as YDEGEE. V lost 2 bases, J lost 10 bases, and 2 bases stayed unmatched. CDR3 loop: CASSFSGGAFF. For the CDR3, the DNA is TGTGCCAGCAGCTTTTCAGGGGGAGCTTTCTTT.

The genes are TRBV5-1 and TRBJ1-2, with TRBD1 matching over 7 bases. Trimming removed 2 bases from V and 0 bases from J; junction bases left unmatched: 1. CDR1 is SGHRS, CDR2 YFSETQ, per germline. The CDR3 consists of 14 residues. CDR3 DNA: TGCGCCAGCAGCTTCGGGACAGCTAACTATGGCTACACCTTC. Translating gives CASSFGTANYGYTF.

J is TRBJ2-5 and V is TRBV18; 9 positions agree with TRBD1. Trimming removed 2 bases from V and 4 bases from J; junction bases left unmatched: 5. This CDR3 region has 15 residues. CDR1 and CDR2 from the germline V gene are KGHSH and LQKENI. This CDR3 is CASSPGAQGAETQYF. CDR3 nucleotide sequence: TGTGCCAGCTCACCAGGTGCACAGGGGGCAGAGACCCAGTACTTC. Complete variable domain (other parts from reference TRBV18 and TRBJ2-5): NAGVMQNPRHLVRRRGQEARLRCSPMKGHSHVYWYRQLPEEGLKFMVYLQKENIIDESGMPKERFSAEFPKEGPSILRIQQVVRGDSAAYFCASSPGAQGAETQYFGPGTRLLVL.

This clone was detected once. The chain recombines TRBV21-1 with TRBJ2-5; TRBD1 is the table's D call and was not checked against the DNA. TRBV21-1 has pseudogene status. The CDR3 spans 17 residues. The CDR3 coding sequence is TGTGCCAACCCCGGGACAGGGGCACCGAGACACAGGGAGACCCAGTACTTC. Its translation: CANPGTGAPRHRETQYF.

The chain joins TRBV9 to TRBJ2-5, with TRBD2 matching over 10 bases. This CDR3 contains 16 residues. The V segment lost 3 bases and the J segment 4 bases; nucleotides outside the gene matches: 9. Germline CDR1 reads SGDLS; CDR2 reads YYNGEE. The CDR3 loop reads CASSAPRTSGPETQYF. As DNA, the CDR3 is TGTGCCAGCAGCGCACCCCGGACTAGCGGCCCAGAGACCCAGTACTTC.

This clone was seen a single time. The V and J genes are TRBV5-1 and TRBJ2-1; a possible D gene is TRBD2 (6 bases). Trimming removed 3 bases at V and 4 bases at J, with 14 bases between. Germline CDR1 is SGHRS and CDR2 is YFSETQ. This CDR3 contains 15 residues. CDR3 residues: CASSWGAGQYNEQFF. CDR3 bases: TGCGCCAGCAGCTGGGGCGCGGGGCAGTACAATGAGCAGTTCTTC.